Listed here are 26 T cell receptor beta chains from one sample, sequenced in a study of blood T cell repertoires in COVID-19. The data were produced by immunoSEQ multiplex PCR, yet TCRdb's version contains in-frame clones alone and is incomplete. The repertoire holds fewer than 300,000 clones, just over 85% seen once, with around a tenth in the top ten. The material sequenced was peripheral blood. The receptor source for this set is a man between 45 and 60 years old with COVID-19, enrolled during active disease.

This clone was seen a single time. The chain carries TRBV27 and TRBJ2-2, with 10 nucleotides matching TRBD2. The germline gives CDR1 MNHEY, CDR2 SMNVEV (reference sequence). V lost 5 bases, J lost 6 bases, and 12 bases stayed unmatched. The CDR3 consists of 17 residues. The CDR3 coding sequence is TGTGCCAGCAGTCCGCGGGGGAGCGGGGGGGTATCCGGGGAGCTGTTTTTT. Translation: CASSPRGSGGVSGELFF.

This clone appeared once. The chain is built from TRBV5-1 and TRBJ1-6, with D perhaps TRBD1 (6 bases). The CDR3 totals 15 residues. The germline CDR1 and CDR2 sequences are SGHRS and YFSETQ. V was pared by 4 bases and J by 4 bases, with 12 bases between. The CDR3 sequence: CASSAKGDYNSPLHF. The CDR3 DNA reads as TGCGCCAGCAGCGCGAAGGGGGATTATAATTCACCCCTCCACTTT.

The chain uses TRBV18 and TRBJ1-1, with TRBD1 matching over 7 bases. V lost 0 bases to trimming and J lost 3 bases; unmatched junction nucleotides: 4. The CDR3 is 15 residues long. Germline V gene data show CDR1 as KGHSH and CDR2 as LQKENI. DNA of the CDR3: TGTGCCAGCTCACCACCAGGGACAGCTCACACTGAAGCTTTCTTT. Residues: CASSPPGTAHTEAFF.

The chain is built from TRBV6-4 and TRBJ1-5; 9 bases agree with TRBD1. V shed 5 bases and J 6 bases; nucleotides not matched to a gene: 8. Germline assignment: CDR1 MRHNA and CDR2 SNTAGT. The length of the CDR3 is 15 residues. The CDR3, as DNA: TGTGCCAGCAGTCCCGGGACAGGGATGGGTCAGCCCCAGCATTTT. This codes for CASSPGTGMGQPQHF.

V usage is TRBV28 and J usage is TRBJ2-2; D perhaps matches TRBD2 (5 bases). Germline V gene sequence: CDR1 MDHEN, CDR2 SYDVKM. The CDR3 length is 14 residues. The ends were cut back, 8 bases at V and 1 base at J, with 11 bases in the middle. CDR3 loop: CASYGGQNTGELFF. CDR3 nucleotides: TGTGCCAGCTACGGAGGCCAGAACACCGGGGAGCTGTTTTTT.

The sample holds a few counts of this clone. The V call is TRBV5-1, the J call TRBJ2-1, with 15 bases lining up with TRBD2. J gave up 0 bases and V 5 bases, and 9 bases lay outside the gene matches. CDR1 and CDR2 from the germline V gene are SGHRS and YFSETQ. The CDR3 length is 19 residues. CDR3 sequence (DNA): TGCGCCAGCAGTCAACCGGGACTAGCGGGAGGTGGCTCCTACAATGAGCAGTTCTTC. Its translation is CASSQPGLAGGGSYNEQFF.

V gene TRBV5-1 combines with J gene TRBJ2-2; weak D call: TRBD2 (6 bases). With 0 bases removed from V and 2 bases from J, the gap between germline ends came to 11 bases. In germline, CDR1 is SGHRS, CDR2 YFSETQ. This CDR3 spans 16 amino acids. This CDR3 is CASSLEVSGNTGELFF. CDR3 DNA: TGCGCCAGCAGCTTGGAGGTTAGCGGTAACACCGGGGAGCTGTTTTTT.

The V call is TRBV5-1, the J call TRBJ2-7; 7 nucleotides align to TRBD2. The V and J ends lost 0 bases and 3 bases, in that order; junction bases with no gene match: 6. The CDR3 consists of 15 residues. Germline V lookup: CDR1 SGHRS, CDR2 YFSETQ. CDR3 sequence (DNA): TGCGCCAGCAGCTTGGACGGAGCGGGGTACTACGAGCAGTACTTC. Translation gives CASSLDGAGYYEQYF.

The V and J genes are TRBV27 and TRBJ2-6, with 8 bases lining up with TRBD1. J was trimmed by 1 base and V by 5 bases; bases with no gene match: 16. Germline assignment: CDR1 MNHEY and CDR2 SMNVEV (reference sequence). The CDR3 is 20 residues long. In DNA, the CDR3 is TGTGCCAGCAGTCGAACCCTAGCGACAGGGGCAGGGTCTGGGGCCAACGTCCTGACTTTC. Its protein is CASSRTLATGAGSGANVLTF.

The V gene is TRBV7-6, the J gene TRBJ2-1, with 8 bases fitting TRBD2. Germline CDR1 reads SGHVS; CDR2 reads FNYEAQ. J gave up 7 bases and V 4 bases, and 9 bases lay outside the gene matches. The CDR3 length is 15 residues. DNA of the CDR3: TGTGCCAGCAGCTACCCCCCAGCGGGGGTAAATGAGCAGTTCTTC. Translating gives CASSYPPAGVNEQFF.

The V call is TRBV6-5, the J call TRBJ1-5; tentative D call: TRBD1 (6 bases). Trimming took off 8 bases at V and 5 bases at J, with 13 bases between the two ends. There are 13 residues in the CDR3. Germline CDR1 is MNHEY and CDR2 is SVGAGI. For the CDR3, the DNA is TGTGCCAGCTGTCGGAACAGGGATCAGCCCCAGCATTTT. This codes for CASCRNRDQPQHF.

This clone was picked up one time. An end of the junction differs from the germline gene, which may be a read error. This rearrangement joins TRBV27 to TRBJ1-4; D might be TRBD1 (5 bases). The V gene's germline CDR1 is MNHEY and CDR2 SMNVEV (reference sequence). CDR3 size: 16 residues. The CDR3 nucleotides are TGTGCCAGTAGTTCGCTGGACACGTCAACTAATGAAAAACTGTTTTTT. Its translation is CASSSLDTSTNEKLFF. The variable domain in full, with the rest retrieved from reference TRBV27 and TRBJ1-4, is EAQVTQNPRYLITVTGKKLTVTCSQNMNHEYMSWYRQDPGLGLRQIYYSMNVEVTDKGDVPEGYKVSRKEKRNFPLILESPSPNQTSLYFCASSSLDTSTNEKLFFGSGTQLSVL.

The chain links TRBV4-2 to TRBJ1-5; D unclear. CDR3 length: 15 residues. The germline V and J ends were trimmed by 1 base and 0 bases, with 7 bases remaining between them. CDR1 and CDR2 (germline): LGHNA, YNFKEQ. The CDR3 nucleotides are TGTGCCAGCAGCCAAGGGGAGGGTAGCAATCAGCCCCAGCATTTT. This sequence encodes CASSQGEGSNQPQHF.

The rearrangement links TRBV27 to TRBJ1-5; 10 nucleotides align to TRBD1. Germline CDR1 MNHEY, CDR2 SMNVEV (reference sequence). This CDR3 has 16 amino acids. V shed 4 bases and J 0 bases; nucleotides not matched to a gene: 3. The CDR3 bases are TGTGCCAGCAGTTATGGGACAGGGGCTAGCAATCAGCCCCAGCATTTT. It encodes CASSYGTGASNQPQHF.

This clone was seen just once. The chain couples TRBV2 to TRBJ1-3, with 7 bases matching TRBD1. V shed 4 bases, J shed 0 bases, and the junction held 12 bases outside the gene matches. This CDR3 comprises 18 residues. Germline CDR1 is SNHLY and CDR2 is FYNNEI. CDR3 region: CASSVSRGYRDSGNTIYF. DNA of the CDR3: TGTGCCAGCAGTGTATCCAGGGGGTACAGGGACTCTGGAAACACCATATATTTT.

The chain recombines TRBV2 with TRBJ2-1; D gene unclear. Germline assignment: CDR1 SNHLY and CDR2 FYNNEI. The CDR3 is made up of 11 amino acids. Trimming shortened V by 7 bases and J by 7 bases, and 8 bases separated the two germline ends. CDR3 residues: CASMFANEQFF. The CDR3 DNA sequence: TGTGCCAGCATGTTCGCGAATGAGCAGTTCTTC.

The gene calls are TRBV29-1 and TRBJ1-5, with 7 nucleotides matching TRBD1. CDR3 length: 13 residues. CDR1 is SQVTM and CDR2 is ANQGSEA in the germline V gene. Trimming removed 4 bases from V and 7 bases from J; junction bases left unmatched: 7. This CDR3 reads CSVGMQGGQPQHF. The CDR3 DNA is TGCAGCGTTGGGATGCAGGGGGGACAGCCCCAGCATTTT.

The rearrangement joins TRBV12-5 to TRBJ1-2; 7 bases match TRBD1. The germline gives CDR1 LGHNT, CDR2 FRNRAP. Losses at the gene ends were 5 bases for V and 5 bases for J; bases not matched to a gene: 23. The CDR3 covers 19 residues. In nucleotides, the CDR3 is TGTGCTAGTGGTCCAAATGACTTACAGGGGTCGCCCCATATATATGGCTACACCTTC. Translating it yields CASGPNDLQGSPHIYGYTF.

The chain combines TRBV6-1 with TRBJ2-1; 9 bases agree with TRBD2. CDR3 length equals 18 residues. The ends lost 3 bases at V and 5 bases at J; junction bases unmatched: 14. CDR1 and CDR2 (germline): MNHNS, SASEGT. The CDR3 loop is CASSDYSGGAGRDNEQFF. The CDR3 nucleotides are TGTGCCAGCAGTGATTATAGCGGGGGCGCGGGACGGGACAATGAGCAGTTCTTC.

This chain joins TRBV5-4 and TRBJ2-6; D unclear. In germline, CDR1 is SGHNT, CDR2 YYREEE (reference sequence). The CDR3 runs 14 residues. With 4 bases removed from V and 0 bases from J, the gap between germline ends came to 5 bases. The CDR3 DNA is TGTGCCAGCAGCCTCCGCTCTGGGGCCAACGTCCTGACTTTC. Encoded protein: CASSLRSGANVLTF.

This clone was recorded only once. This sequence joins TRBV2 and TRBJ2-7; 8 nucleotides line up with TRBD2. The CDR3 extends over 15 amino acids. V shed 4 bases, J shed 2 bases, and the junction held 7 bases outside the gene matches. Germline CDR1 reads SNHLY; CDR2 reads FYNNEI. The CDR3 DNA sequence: TGTGCCAGCAGTGGAGAACTAGCGGAAGCCTACGAGCAGTACTTC. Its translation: CASSGELAEAYEQYF.

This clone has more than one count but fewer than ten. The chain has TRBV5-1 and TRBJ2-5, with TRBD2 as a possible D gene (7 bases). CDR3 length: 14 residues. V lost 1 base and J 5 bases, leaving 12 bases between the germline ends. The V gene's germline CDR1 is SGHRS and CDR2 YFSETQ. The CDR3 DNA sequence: TGCGCCAGCAGCTTGTCCGGGGGGCACGAGACCCAGTACTTC. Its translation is CASSLSGGHETQYF.

CDR3 sequence (DNA): TGTGCCAGCAGCCTTGGACAGGGGGCGGAGACCCAGTACTTC. This gives the protein CASSLGQGAETQYF. This rearrangement joins TRBV3-1 (or the pseudogene TRBV3-2) to TRBJ2-5, with 11 nucleotides matching TRBD1. Germline CDR1 LGHDT, CDR2 YNNKEL (reference sequence). Unmatched junction bases numbered 3, after V lost 4 bases and J lost 5 bases. The CDR3 runs to 14 residues.

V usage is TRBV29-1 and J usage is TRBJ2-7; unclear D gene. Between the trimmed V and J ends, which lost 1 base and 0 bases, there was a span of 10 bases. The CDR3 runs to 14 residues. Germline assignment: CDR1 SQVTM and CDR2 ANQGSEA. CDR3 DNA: TGCAGCGTTGAAGCAGACTGGAACTCCTACGAGCAGTACTTC. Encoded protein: CSVEADWNSYEQYF.

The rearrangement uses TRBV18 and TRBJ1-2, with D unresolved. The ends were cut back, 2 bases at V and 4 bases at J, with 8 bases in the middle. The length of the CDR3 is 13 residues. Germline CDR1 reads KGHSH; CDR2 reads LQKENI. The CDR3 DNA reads TGTGCCAGCTCACCAGAGGGAGGCTATGGCTACACCTTC. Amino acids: CASSPEGGYGYTF.

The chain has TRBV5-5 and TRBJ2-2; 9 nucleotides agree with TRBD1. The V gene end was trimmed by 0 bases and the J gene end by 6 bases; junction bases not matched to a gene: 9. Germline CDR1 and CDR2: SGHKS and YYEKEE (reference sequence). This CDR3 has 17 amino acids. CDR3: CASSLVPLTGGSGELFF. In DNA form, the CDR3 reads TGTGCCAGCAGCTTGGTGCCCTTGACAGGGGGTTCCGGGGAGCTGTTTTTT.